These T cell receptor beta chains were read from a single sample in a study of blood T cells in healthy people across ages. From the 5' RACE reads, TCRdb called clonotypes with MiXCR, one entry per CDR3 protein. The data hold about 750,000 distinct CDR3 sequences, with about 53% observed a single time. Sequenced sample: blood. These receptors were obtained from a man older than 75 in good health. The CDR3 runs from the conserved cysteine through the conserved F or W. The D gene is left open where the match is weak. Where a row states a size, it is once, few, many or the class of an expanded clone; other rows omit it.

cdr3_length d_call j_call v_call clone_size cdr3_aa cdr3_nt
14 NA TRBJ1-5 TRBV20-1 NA CSASRDGRFQPQHF TGCAGTGCTAGCCGCGACGGCCGTTTTCAGCCCCAGCATTTT
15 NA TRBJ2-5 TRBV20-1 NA CSARDLGEPQETQYF TGCAGTGCTAGAGACCTCGGGGAGCCCCAAGAGACCCAGTACTTC
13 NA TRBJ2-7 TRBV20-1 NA CSVRRGTAYEQYF TGCAGTGTCCGCCGGGGGACCGCCTACGAGCAGTACTTC
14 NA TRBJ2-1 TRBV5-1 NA CASSLGGQVYEQFF TGCGCCAGCAGCTTGGGAGGGCAGGTTTATGAGCAGTTCTTC
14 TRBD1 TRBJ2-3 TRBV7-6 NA CARSPGTGHRYAYF TGTGCCAGGAGCCCCGGGACAGGGCACAGATACGCGTATTTT
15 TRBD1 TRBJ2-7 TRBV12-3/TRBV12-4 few CASSFVGGKRYEQYF TGTGCCAGCAGTTTTGTAGGGGGCAAAAGGTACGAGCAGTACTTC
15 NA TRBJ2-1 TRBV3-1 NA CASSIPGRGDGEQFF TGTGCCAGCAGCATACCGGGACGCGGGGACGGAGAGCAGTTCTTC
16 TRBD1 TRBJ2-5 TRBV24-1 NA CATSDFFSRGQETQYF TGTGCCACCAGTGATTTTTTCAGCAGGGGGCAAGAGACCCAGTACTTC
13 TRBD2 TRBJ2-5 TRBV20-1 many CSASPLARETQYF TGCAGTGCTAGCCCACTAGCGAGGGAGACCCAGTACTTC
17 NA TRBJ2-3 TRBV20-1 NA CSARVFGLVKVGDTQYF TGCAGTGCTAGAGTTTTTGGTCTAGTAAAAGTTGGAGATACGCAGTATTTT
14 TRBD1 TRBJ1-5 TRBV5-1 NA CASSVGQGIEPQHF TGCGCCAGCAGCGTGGGACAGGGTATCGAGCCCCAGCATTTT
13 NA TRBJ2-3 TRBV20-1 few CSARGPGARYAYF TGCAGTGCTAGAGGACCAGGGGCCAGATACGCGTATTTT
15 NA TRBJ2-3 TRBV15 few CATSRPLGSTDTQYF TGTGCCACCAGCAGACCCCTGGGGAGCACAGATACGCAGTATTTT
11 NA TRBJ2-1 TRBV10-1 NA CASSEVGEQFF TGCGCCAGCAGTGAGGTGGGGGAGCAGTTCTTC
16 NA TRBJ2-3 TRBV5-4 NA CASSLAGVAGVDTQYF TGTGCCAGCAGCCTGGCGGGCGTGGCCGGGGTAGATACGCAGTATTTT
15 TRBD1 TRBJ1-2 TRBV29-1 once CSVERRGTANYGYTF TGCAGCGTTGAACGCCGGGGGACAGCAAACTATGGCTACACCTTC
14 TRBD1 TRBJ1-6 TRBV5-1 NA CASSLNRGDSPLHF TGCGCCAGCAGCCTCAACAGGGGGGATTCACCCCTCCACTTT
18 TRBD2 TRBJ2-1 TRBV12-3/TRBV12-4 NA CASNAATSGRRASNEQFF TGTGCCAGCAACGCCGCGACTAGCGGGAGAAGGGCTAGTAATGAGCAGTTCTTC
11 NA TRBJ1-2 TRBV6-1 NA CASSEVGGYTF TGTGCCAGCAGTGAAGTCGGTGGCTACACCTTC
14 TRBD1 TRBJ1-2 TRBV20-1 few CSASDDREDYGYTF TGCAGTGCTAGTGACGACAGGGAGGACTATGGCTACACCTTC
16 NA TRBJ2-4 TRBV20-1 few CSARDRAGLAKNIQYF TGCAGTGCTAGAGATCGGGCAGGTCTAGCCAAAAACATTCAGTACTTC
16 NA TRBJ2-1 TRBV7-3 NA CASSRTGVLPYNEQFF TGTGCCAGCAGCCGAACCGGGGTTCTTCCGTACAATGAGCAGTTCTTC
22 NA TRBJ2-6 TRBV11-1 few CASSPPGWFRDIIPGGANVLTF TGTGCCAGCAGCCCCCCGGGCTGGTTTCGGGACATAATCCCGGGGGGGGCCAACGTCCTGACTTTC
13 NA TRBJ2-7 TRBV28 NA CASGRQGPYEQYF TGTGCCAGCGGGCGGCAGGGCCCCTACGAGCAGTACTTC
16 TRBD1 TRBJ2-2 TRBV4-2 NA CASSTVQGADTGELFF TGTGCCAGCAGCACGGTACAGGGGGCGGACACCGGGGAGCTGTTTTTT
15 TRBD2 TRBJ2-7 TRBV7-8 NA CASSSPGLPPLEQYF TGTGCCAGCAGCTCGCCGGGACTACCTCCGTTGGAGCAGTACTTC
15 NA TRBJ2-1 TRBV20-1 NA CSARESISPYNEQFF TGCAGTGCTAGAGAGTCGATAAGCCCCTACAATGAGCAGTTCTTC
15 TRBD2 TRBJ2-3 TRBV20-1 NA CSAPSLAGPQDTQYF TGCAGTGCTCCCTCCTTAGCGGGACCCCAGGATACGCAGTATTTT
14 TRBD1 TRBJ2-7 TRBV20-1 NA CSAPGQGHSYEQYF TGCAGTGCCCCCGGACAGGGGCACTCCTACGAGCAGTACTTC
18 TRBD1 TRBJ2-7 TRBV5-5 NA CASSLEKTGVLSSYEQYF TGTGCCAGCAGCTTGGAAAAGACAGGGGTATTGAGCTCCTACGAGCAGTACTTC
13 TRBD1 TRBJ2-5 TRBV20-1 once CSALTGGKETQYF TGCAGTGCCTTGACAGGGGGCAAGGAGACCCAGTACTTC
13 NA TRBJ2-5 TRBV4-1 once CASSQDPKETQYF TGCGCCAGCAGCCAAGATCCGAAAGAGACCCAGTACTTC
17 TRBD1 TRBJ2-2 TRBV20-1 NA CSAPGVGTGSRTGELFF TGCAGTGCTCCCGGAGTTGGGACAGGGAGTCGAACCGGGGAGCTGTTTTTT
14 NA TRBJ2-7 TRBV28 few CASSFLGPSYEQYF TGTGCCAGCAGTTTCCTCGGGCCCAGCTACGAGCAGTACTTC
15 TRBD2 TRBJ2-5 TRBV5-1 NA CASSHGTRGEETQYF TGCGCCAGCAGCCATGGGACTAGAGGAGAAGAGACCCAGTACTTC
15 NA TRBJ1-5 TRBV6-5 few CASSSLGSSNQPQHF TGTGCCAGCAGCTCCCTTGGGTCCAGCAATCAGCCCCAGCATTTT
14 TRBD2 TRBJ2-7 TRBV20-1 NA CSVHLAGSLYEQYF TGCAGTGTTCATCTAGCGGGCTCCCTGTACGAGCAGTACTTC
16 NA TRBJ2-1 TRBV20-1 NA CSARDGFRGAYNEQFF TGCAGTGCTAGAGATGGATTTAGAGGAGCCTACAATGAGCAGTTCTTC
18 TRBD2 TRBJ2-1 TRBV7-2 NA CASGLVGTSGETGNEQFF TGTGCCAGCGGCTTAGTGGGGACTAGCGGGGAGACTGGGAATGAGCAGTTCTTC
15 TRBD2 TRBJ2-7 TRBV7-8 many CASSYLAGGSYEQYF TGTGCCAGCAGCTACCTAGCGGGAGGCTCCTACGAGCAGTACTTC
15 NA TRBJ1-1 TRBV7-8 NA CASSLGGGPSTEAFF TGTGCCAGCAGCTTAGGGGGGGGCCCCAGCACTGAAGCTTTCTTT
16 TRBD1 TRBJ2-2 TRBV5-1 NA CASSLGDRTNTGELFF TGCGCCAGCAGCTTGGGGGACAGAACGAACACCGGGGAGCTGTTTTTT
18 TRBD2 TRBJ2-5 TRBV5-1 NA CASSLRGLAVMYQETQYF TGCGCCAGCAGCCTAAGGGGACTAGCGGTTATGTACCAAGAGACCCAGTACTTC
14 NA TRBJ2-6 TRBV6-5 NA CASSSWTGANVLTF TGTGCCAGCTCCTCATGGACTGGGGCCAACGTCCTGACTTTC
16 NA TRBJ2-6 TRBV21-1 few CASSELGSLGANVLTF TGTGCCAGCAGCGAATTGGGGAGCCTGGGGGCCAACGTCCTGACTTTC
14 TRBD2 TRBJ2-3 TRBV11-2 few CASSSTSGRGYAYF TGTGCCAGCAGCTCGACTAGCGGGAGGGGATACGCGTATTTT